This T cell receptor beta chain emerged from a study of blood T cell repertoires in COVID-19. Turning to the study itself: Spain, Italy and the United States supplied samples that represented acute and convalescent COVID-19. The cDNA or gDNA used as material had been derived from T cells, B-cell-depleted T cells, or PBMCs.

The CDR3 spans 15 residues. V dropped 4 bases and J dropped 6; count of bases not matched to a gene: 9. Germline V gene sequence: CDR1 SGHTA, CDR2 FQGNSA. Source study methods: Estimation of nucleated cell counts relied on the amplification of reference gene primers. Measured with immunoSEQ multiplex PCR; TCRdb has only the in-frame clones, and not every one. V and J calls plus clone size are reproduced from that table; the DNA served to infer D and trimming. The profile covers 200,000 to 250,000 clones, with 83% appearing a single time and roughly 5% taken by the ten largest. The rearrangement links TRBV7-2 to TRBJ1-5, with 7 bases aligning to TRBD1. The source material was peripheral blood. This TCR came from a human donor in a cohort sampled during active COVID-19. CDR3 bases: TGTGCCAGCAGCTCGGGGGGGCACAGGGGTCAGCCCCAGCATTTT. Its translation: CASSSGGHRGQPQHF.